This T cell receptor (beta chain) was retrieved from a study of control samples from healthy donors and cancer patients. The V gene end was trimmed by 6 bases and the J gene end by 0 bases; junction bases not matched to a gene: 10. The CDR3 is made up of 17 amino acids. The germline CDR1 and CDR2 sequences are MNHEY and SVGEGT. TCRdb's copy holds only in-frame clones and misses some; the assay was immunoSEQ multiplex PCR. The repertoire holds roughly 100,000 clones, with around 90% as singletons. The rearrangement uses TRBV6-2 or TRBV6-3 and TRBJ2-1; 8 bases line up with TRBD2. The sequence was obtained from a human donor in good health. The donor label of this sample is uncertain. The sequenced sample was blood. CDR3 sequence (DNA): TGTGCCAGCAGCAGAGGAGACACTAGCGGCTCCTACAATGAGCAGTTCTTC. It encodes CASSRGDTSGSYNEQFF.